This paragraph covers one T cell receptor (beta chain) sequence. Its binding antigen is unknown. One base away there is no much larger clone; base qualities are not given. This entry comes from a study of blood T cell repertoires in COVID-19 (dated by TCRdb to the early 2020s). The study in broad terms: Samples covering the acute and convalescent phases of COVID-19 were provided by collaborators in the United States, Italy and Spain. A de-identified subject ID, COVID-19 status, age in years and sex were almost always included in the sample metadata. The repertoires were released in a freely available public database intended as a resource for research on the immune response to SARS-CoV-2. The dataset comprised deeply sampled blood TCRbeta repertoires from subjects exposed to, actively infected with, or recovered from COVID-19. Where available, HLA class I and class II types were obtained from metadata supplied by the sample provider rather than from assay-based typing. The material from the prospective study consisted of cDNA or gDNA derived from T cells, B-cell-depleted T cells, or PBMCs. Samples were obtained from the ongoing ImmuneRACE study (first 160 participants) and from approximately 1,200 subjects provided by 6 global collaborators. Results and caveats for the whole study, not just this receptor: The quantity of clinical and demographic metadata differed by source and by participant and was supplied without curation.

V drops 0 bases and J drops 3 bases, leaving 6 bases in between. The CDR3, from cysteine to phenylalanine, totals 13 residues. Kept here is only the CDR3 DNA, which spans 39 bases and is read in frame from base 1. The germline V gene supplies CDR1 SGHAT and CDR2 FQNNGV. The immunoSEQ Assay, a bias-controlled multiplex PCR, was used to amplify TCRbeta CDR3 regions from genomic DNA. The original pipeline was this. Within the assay, amplification of reference gene primers was used to estimate how many nucleated cells each sample contained. Sequence reads were collapsed and filtered to measure the absolute abundance of every unique TCRbeta CDR3 rearrangement. For each sample, productive Simpson clonality was calculated by taking the square root of Simpson's diversity index across productive rearrangements. What TCRdb holds here is the immuneACCESS table cut down to in-frame rearrangements. Part of the clones is not present; checked against another copy, under half of the missing clones reflect an unresolved V gene, and the others are unexplained. V and J calls and clone size are those listed in that table; D and trimming were worked out from the DNA. This sample lists fewer than 450,000 clones; roughly 84% were detected once. Roughly 1% of the sample is in the top ten clones.

Participants in the prospective study were aged roughly 18 to 100 years, lived in about two dozen United States geographic areas, and enrolled through a virtual design. Cohort assignment in the prospective study relied on participant-reported clinical history from a screening survey and a study questionnaire. For ImmuneRACE Cohort 3, a participant was defined as recovered based on two consecutive negative NP/OP PCR tests, clearance by a healthcare professional, or resolution of symptoms. In the prospective study, whole blood, serum and a nasopharyngeal or oropharyngeal swab were collected from each participant by mobile phlebotomists. Additional blood draws and questionnaires over an approximately 2-month period could optionally be provided by prospective study participants. Before DNA extraction, prospective study blood samples were shipped either frozen or at room temperature.

The chain joins TRBV11-2 to TRBJ2-7; tentative D gene TRBD1, with 6 bases matching. This TCR derives from a woman in her 30s who had recovered from COVID-19. Sequenced sample: PBMCs or T cells enriched from blood (not recorded which). The sequenced DNA: TGTGCCAGCAGCTTAGACAGGGGCTACGAGCAGTACTTC. Translated, this gives CASSLDRGYEQYF.